These T cell receptor beta chains were read from a single sample in a study of naive CD8 T cells in extremely preterm neonates. TCRdb's copy holds only in-frame clones and misses some; the assay was immunoSEQ multiplex PCR. This table holds about 5,300 clones, approximately 97% found once. The sequenced sample was naive CD8+ T cells from blood. The receptors derive from a human donor in good health. CDR3s include the opening cysteine and the closing phenylalanine or tryptophan. The D gene is left open where the match is weak. The listing skips clone size in some rows; elsewhere it reads once, few, many or a size class.

TRBV7-9,-,TRBJ2-7,-,TGTGCCAGCAGCTTAGAACAGTCCTACGAGCAGTACTTC,CASSLEQSYEQYF
TRBV28,TRBD2,TRBJ2-1,-,TGTGCCAGCAGTCTCACTAGCGCAAGCTACAATGAGCAGTTCTTC,CASSLTSASYNEQFF
TRBV5-4,-,TRBJ1-2,-,TGTGCCAGCAGCTTTGGTCAGACTAACTATGGCTACACCTTC,CASSFGQTNYGYTF
TRBV9,-,TRBJ2-7,-,TGTGCCAGCAGCGTAGCGGAAGGGGCTTCCTACGAGCAGTACTTC,CASSVAEGASYEQYF
TRBV11-1,TRBD1,TRBJ2-7,-,TGTGCCAGCAGCGGACAGGGACAGAGCTCCTACGAGCAGTACTTC,CASSGQGQSSYEQYF
TRBV9,TRBD1,TRBJ2-2,-,TGTGCCAGCAGCGGAACCGGGACAGTACGCACCAGGGAGCTGTTTTTT,CASSGTGTVRTRELFF
TRBV27,-,TRBJ2-1,-,TGTGCCAGCAGTTTCCCAGGGTTGTTGAATGAGCAGTTCTTC,CASSFPGLLNEQFF
TRBV5-1,TRBD2,TRBJ2-7,-,TGCGCCAGCAAAGCGGGGCAGGGTCAGTACGAGCAGTACTTC,CASKAGQGQYEQYF
TRBV27,-,TRBJ1-5,-,TGTGCCAGCAGTTTATCCGTATCGGGGAATAGCAATCAGCCCCAGCATTTT,CASSLSVSGNSNQPQHF
TRBV4-3,TRBD2,TRBJ2-7,-,TGCGCCAGCAGCTTTTTAGCGGGATCCACCTACGAGCAGTACTTC,CASSFLAGSTYEQYF
TRBV9,TRBD2,TRBJ2-7,-,TGTGCCAGCAGCGCATCCGGGACTAGCGGAAGTTTGGACGAGCAGTACTTC,CASSASGTSGSLDEQYF
TRBV7-2,TRBD2,TRBJ2-7,-,TGTGCCAGCAGCTACGTCAATCCGGGACTAGCGGGATTCGAGCAGTACTTC,CASSYVNPGLAGFEQYF
TRBV5-6,-,TRBJ1-1,-,TGTGCCAGCAGCCGACAATCGGACACTGAAGCTTTCTTT,CASSRQSDTEAFF
TRBV6-5,-,TRBJ2-2,-,TGTGCCAGCAGTTACTCGAATGGCCCCGGGGAGCTGTTTTTT,CASSYSNGPGELFF
TRBV5-4,TRBD2,TRBJ2-5,-,TGTGCCAGCAGCCTTCAAGGTAGCGGGGTCTCGCAAGAGACCCAGTACTTC,CASSLQGSGVSQETQYF
TRBV7-9,-,TRBJ1-1,-,TGTGCCAGCAGCTTGGGGGGGCTGATGAACACTGAAGCTTTCTTT,CASSLGGLMNTEAFF
TRBV2,-,TRBJ1-1,-,TGTGCCAGCAGTCCCCAGACAGGATATGAAGCTTTCTTT,CASSPQTGYEAFF
TRBV6-1,-,TRBJ2-1,-,TGTGCCAGCGGACGGCGGGGTACGGGTAATGAGCAGTTCTTC,CASGRRGTGNEQFF
TRBV5-1,TRBD1,TRBJ2-4,-,TGCGCCAGCAGCTTGAGCCGACAGGGGGCGGCCAAAAACATTCAGTACTTC,CASSLSRQGAAKNIQYF
TRBV27,TRBD1,TRBJ1-1,-,TGTGCCAGCAGTCCTGGGACAGGGAGGTCGACTGAAGCTTTCTTT,CASSPGTGRSTEAFF
TRBV30,TRBD2,TRBJ2-7,-,TGTGCCTGGAGTGTACACCGGTTCCGGGGGACTGACGGGACTAGCGAACCCTACGAGCAGTACTTC,CAWSVHRFRGTDGTSEPYEQYF
TRBV14,TRBD2,TRBJ2-1,-,TGTGCCAGCAGCCGTAAGACTAGCGGGAGAGGGGGGAATGAGCAGTTCTTC,CASSRKTSGRGGNEQFF
TRBV9,TRBD1,TRBJ2-5,-,TGTGCCAGCAGCCCACAACAGGGGTTCGGCCAAGAGACCCAGTACTTC,CASSPQQGFGQETQYF
TRBV10-1,TRBD1,TRBJ2-3,-,TGCGCCAGCAATCTACAGGGGGCGACAGATACGCAGTATTTT,CASNLQGATDTQYF
TRBV28,TRBD2,TRBJ2-3,-,TGTGCCAGCAGTCACCCGACTAGCGGGAAAACAGATACGCAGTATTTT,CASSHPTSGKTDTQYF
TRBV11-3,TRBD2,TRBJ2-3,-,TGTGCCAGTGGACTAGCGGGTAGCACAGATACGCAGTATTTT,CASGLAGSTDTQYF
TRBV7-6,TRBD2,TRBJ2-5,-,TGTGCCAGCAGCCCCCGCCAGCGGGGGGGAGAGACCCAGTACTTC,CASSPRQRGGETQYF
TRBV6-5,-,TRBJ1-3,-,TGTGCCAGCAGTTACGGGGCAGGAGAGTCTGGAAACACCATATATTTT,CASSYGAGESGNTIYF
TRBV4-1,-,TRBJ2-3,once,TGCGCCAGCAGCCCAGAGGCGGTAGATACGCAGTATTTT,CASSPEAVDTQYF
TRBV27,-,TRBJ2-1,-,TGTGCCAGCAGTTTAGGGCAGGGCTACAATGAGCAGTTCTTC,CASSLGQGYNEQFF
TRBV30,TRBD2,TRBJ2-5,-,TGTGCCTGGAGCCCTGGCGGGAGGTATGAGACCCAGTACTTC,CAWSPGGRYETQYF
TRBV27,-,TRBJ1-1,-,TGTGCCAGCAGTTTATTAGGAAGAGGGTCTGAAGCTTTCTTT,CASSLLGRGSEAFF
TRBV7-2,-,TRBJ2-7,-,TGTGCCAGCAGCCAGAGAAGGGGATACTACGAGCAGTACTTC,CASSQRRGYYEQYF
TRBV7-9,-,TRBJ1-2,-,TGTGCCAGCAGCTTAGTCGCTGTTCAGGCTGGCTACACCTTC,CASSLVAVQAGYTF
TRBV4-3,TRBD1,TRBJ2-7,-,TGCGCCAGCAGCCAAAGGACAGGGGGCTTCTACGAGCAGTACTTC,CASSQRTGGFYEQYF
TRBV4-2,TRBD2,TRBJ2-3,-,TGTGCCAGCAGCCCCTTATCGGCTAGCGGGAGTTCAGGCACAGATACGCAGTATTTT,CASSPLSASGSSGTDTQYF
TRBV27,-,TRBJ2-1,-,TGTGCCGCAGCGCGTCAACCAGGGGAATCCTACAATGAGCAGTTCTTC,CAAARQPGESYNEQFF
TRBV10-2,TRBD2,TRBJ2-3,-,TGCGCCAGCTTTGGTATCCTAGCGGGAGGAGATACGCAGTATTTT,CASFGILAGGDTQYF
TRBV5-1,TRBD1,TRBJ2-1,few,TGCGCCAGCAGCCCGACAGGGATTGAGCAGTTCTTC,CASSPTGIEQFF
TRBV14,-,TRBJ1-2,-,TGTGCCAGCAGCCAAGGTCAGGGTAACTATGGCTACACCTTC,CASSQGQGNYGYTF
TRBV5-4,TRBD1,TRBJ2-3,once,TGTGCCAGCAGCTTGGAGACAGGGGGACCCACAGATACGCAGTATTTT,CASSLETGGPTDTQYF
TRBV19,TRBD1,TRBJ2-4,-,TGTGCCAGTAGTCTAAGACAGGGAAATCCTAAAAACATTCAGTACTTC,CASSLRQGNPKNIQYF
TRBV27,TRBD2,TRBJ2-7,-,TGTGCCAGCAGTCCCGGACTAGCGGATGAGCAGTACTTC,CASSPGLADEQYF
TRBV19,-,TRBJ2-1,-,TGTGCCAGTACCCGACTAGACGACAATGAGCAGTTCTTC,CASTRLDDNEQFF
TRBV7-9,TRBD1,TRBJ2-7,-,TGTGCCAGCAGCTTAGTGGCAGGGGGCTTTAACGAGCAGTACTTC,CASSLVAGGFNEQYF
TRBV5-6,-,TRBJ2-2,-,TGTGCCAGCAGCTTATCTGGCGGGTCCCCGTCTAGGAACACCGGGGAGCTGTTTTTT,CASSLSGGSPSRNTGELFF
TRBV28,TRBD1,TRBJ2-2,-,TGTGCCAGCTGTGGGACAGGCGAAACCGGGGAGCTGTTTTTT,CASCGTGETGELFF
TRBV9,TRBD2,TRBJ2-7,-,TGTGCCAGCAGCGTAGAGGATCTAGCGGGACCACTCTACGAGCAGTACTTC,CASSVEDLAGPLYEQYF
TRBV5-5,TRBD2,TRBJ2-2,-,TGTGCCAGCAGCTTGGATGGACTAGCGGGGGGACCCGGGGAGCTGTTTTTT,CASSLDGLAGGPGELFF
TRBV19,-,TRBJ2-3,-,TGTGCCAGTAGTATCGGAGCCGGGAGCTTGACAGATACGCAGTATTTT,CASSIGAGSLTDTQYF
TRBV7-9,TRBD2,TRBJ2-3,-,TGTGCCAGCAGCCCTCTAGCGGGGACGGTCACAGATACGCAGTATTTT,CASSPLAGTVTDTQYF
TRBV30,TRBD2,TRBJ2-7,-,TGTGCCTGGGGTGTACGGGGGGGCGGCTCCTACGAGCAGTACTTC,CAWGVRGGGSYEQYF